This T cell receptor beta chain appears in the sequencing data of a study of shared clonotypes between healthy human individuals. Broader study findings: Relative to clonotypes present in all four donors, those not shared had lower generation probabilities.

In the source study's methods: Quality scores were absent from the junction-only immunoSEQ sequences, so filtering differed. Only in-frame clones appear in the TCRdb table, and some are missing; sequencing was by immunoSEQ multiplex PCR. V, J and clone size are taken as reported in that table, and D and trimming were inferred from the DNA itself. The sample has over 850,000 clones, 75% to 85% seen once. Note on this clone: Its antigen remains unknown.

Naive CD4+ cells were CD45RA-selected; the remaining cells were memory. The CDR3 length is 16 residues. The germline V gene encodes CDR1 SGHAT and CDR2 FQNNGV. V shed 4 bases, J shed 10 bases, and the junction held 15 bases outside the gene matches. The chain carries TRBV11-2 and TRBJ2-1; 8 bases align to TRBD2. The sequencing sample was made of memory CD4+ T cells from PBMCs. The sample's subset: CD45RA-negative fraction. The origin of this receptor is a man aged 18 to 30 in good health. Some clones in this sample may be carry-over from other donors' samples. CDR3 coding DNA: TGTGCCAGCAGCTCCTTAGCGGCGGGAGGCATGGTCGAGCAGTTCTTC. This translates into CASSSLAAGGMVEQFF. Filled out from reference TRBV11-2 and TRBJ2-1, the complete variable domain reads EAGVAQSPRYKIIEKRQSVAFWCNPISGHATLYWYQQILGQGPKLLIQFQNNGVVDDSQLPKDRFSAERLKGVDSTLKIQPAKLEDSAVYLCASSSLAAGGMVEQFFGPGTRLTVL.